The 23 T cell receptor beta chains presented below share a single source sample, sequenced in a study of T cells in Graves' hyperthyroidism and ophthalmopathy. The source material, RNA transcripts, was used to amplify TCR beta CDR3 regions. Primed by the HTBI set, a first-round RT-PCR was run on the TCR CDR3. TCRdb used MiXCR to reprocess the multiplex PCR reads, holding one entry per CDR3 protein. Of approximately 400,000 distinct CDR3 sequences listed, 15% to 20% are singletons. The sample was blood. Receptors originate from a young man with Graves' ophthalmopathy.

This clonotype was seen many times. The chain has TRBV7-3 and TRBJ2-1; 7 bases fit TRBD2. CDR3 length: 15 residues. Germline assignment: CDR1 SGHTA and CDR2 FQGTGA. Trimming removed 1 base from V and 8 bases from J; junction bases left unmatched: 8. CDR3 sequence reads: CASSLMAGGIDEQFF. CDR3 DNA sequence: TGTGCCAGCAGCTTAATGGCCGGGGGGATCGATGAGCAGTTCTTC.

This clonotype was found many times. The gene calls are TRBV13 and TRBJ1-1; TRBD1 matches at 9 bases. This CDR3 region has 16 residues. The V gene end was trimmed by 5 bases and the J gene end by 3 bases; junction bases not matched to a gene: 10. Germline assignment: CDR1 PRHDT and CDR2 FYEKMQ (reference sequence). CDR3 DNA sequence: TGTGCCAGCAGCCCAGCGGACAGGGGTGCGGACACTGAAGCTTTCTTT. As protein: CASSPADRGADTEAFF.

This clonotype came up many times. This CDR3 is CASSQTRTSTEAFF. The CDR3 region has the DNA TGTGCCAGCAGCCAAACCAGGACATCCACTGAAGCTTTCTTT. The chain links TRBV3-1 to TRBJ1-1; D might be TRBD1 (5 bases). There are 14 residues in the CDR3. V lost 2 bases to trimming and J lost 4 bases, with 11 bases between them. Germline assignment: CDR1 LGHDT and CDR2 YNNKEL (reference sequence). Drawing the rest from reference TRBV3-1 and TRBJ1-1, the complete variable domain is DTAVSQTPKYLVTQMGNDKSIKCEQNLGHDTMYWYKQDSKKFLKIMFSYNNKELIINETVPNRFSPKSPDKAHLNLHINSLELGDSAVYFCASSQTRTSTEAFFGQGTRLTVV.

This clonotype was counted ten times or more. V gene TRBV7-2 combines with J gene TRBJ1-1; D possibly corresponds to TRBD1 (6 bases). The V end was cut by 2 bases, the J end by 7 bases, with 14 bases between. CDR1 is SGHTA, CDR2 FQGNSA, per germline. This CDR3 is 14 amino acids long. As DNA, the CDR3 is TGTGCCAGCAGCTTACACAGGGCCCCCCTTGAAGCTTTCTTT. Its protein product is CASSLHRAPLEAFF.

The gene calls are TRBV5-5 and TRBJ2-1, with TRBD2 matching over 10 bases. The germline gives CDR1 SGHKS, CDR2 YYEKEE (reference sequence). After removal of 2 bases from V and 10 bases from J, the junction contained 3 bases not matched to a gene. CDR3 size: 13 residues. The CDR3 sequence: CASSFGLAVEQFF. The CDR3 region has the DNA TGTGCCAGCAGCTTCGGACTAGCGGTAGAGCAGTTCTTC.

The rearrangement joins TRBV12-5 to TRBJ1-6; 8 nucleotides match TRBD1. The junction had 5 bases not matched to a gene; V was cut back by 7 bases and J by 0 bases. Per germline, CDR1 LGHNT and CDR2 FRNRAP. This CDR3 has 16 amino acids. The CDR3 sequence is CASALDRGSYNSPLHF. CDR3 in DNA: TGTGCTAGTGCCCTAGACAGGGGCTCCTATAATTCACCCCTCCACTTT.

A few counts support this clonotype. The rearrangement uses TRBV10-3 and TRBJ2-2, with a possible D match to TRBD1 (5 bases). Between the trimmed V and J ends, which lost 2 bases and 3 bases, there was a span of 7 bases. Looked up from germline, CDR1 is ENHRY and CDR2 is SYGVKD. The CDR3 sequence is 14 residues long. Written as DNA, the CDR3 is TGTGCCATCAGTGAGCTCAGGGACACCGGGGAGCTGTTTTTT. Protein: CAISELRDTGELFF.

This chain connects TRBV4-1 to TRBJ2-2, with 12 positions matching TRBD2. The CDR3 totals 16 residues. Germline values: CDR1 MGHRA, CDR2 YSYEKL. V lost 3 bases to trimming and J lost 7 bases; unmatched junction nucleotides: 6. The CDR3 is CASSHLAGGPGGELFF. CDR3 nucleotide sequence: TGCGCCAGCAGCCACCTAGCGGGGGGGCCGGGCGGGGAGCTGTTTTTT.

In DNA form, the CDR3 reads TGTGCCAGCAGCTTAGCGGGTGGGACTAGCGGCACAGATACGCAGTATTTT. Protein: CASSLAGGTSGTDTQYF. The chain recombines TRBV7-8 with TRBJ2-3, with 10 bases aligning to TRBD2. Unmatched junction bases numbered 4, after V lost 0 bases and J lost 1 base. CDR3 size: 17 residues. Germline V lookup: CDR1 SGHVS, CDR2 FQNEAQ. The whole variable domain, remainder taken from reference TRBV7-8 and TRBJ2-3, is GAGVSQSPRYKVAKRGQDVALRCDPISGHVSLFWYQQALGQGPEFLTYFQNEAQLDKSGLPSDRFFAERPEGSVSTLKIQRTQQEDSAVYLCASSLAGGTSGTDTQYFGPGTRLTVL.

The CDR3 sequence is CASSRDGGARGSAGELFF. The CDR3 DNA reads as TGTGCCAGCAGCCGGGACGGGGGGGCGCGCGGTAGCGCCGGGGAGCTGTTTTTT. The rearrangement uses TRBV7-9 and TRBJ2-2; TRBD2 matches 8 bases. The CDR3 has 18 amino acids. CDR1 SEHNR and CDR2 FQNEAQ come from the germline V gene (reference sequence). V shed 5 bases and J 6 bases; nucleotides not matched to a gene: 17.

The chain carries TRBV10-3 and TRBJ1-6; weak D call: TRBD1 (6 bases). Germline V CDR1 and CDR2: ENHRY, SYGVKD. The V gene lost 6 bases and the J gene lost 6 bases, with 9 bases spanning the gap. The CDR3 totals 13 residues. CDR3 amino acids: CAIRDSSNSPLHF. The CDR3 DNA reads TGTGCCATCAGGGACAGTAGTAATTCACCCCTCCACTTT.

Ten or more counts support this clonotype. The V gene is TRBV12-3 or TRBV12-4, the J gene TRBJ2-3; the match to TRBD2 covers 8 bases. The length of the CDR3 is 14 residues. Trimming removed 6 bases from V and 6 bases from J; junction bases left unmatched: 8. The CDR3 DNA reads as TGTGCCAGCAGGGTTAGCGGGGAGGGGGATACGCAGTATTTT. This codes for CASRVSGEGDTQYF.

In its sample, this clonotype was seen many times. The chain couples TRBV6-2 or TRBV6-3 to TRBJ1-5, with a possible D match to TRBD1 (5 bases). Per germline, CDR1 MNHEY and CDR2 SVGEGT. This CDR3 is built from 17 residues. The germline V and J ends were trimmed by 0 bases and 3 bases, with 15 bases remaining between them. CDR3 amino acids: CASSYSRAGIFNQPQHF. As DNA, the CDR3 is TGTGCCAGCAGTTACTCGAGGGCAGGGATATTCAATCAGCCCCAGCATTTT.

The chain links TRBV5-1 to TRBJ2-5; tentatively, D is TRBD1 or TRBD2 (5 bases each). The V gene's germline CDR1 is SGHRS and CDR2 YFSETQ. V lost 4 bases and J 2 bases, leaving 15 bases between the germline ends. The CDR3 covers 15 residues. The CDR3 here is CASSIPGRHQETQYF. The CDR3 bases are TGCGCCAGCAGCATCCCGGGACGGCATCAAGAGACCCAGTACTTC.

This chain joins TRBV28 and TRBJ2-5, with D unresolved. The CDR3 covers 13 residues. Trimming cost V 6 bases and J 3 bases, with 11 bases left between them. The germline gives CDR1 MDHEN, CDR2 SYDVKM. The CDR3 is CASRLGSKETQYF. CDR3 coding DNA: TGTGCCAGCAGACTGGGGTCGAAAGAGACCCAGTACTTC.

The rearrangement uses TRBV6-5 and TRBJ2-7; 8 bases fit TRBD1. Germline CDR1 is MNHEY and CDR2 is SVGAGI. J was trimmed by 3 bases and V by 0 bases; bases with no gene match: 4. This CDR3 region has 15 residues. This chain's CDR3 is CASSYSTQGVYEQYF. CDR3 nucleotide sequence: TGTGCCAGCAGTTACTCGACACAGGGGGTCTACGAGCAGTACTTC.

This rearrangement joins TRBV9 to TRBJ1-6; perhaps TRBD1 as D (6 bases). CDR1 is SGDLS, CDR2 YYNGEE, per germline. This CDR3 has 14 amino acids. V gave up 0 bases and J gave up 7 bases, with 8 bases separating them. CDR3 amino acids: CASSVGTENSPLHF. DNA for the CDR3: TGTGCCAGCAGCGTAGGGACAGAGAATTCACCCCTCCACTTT.

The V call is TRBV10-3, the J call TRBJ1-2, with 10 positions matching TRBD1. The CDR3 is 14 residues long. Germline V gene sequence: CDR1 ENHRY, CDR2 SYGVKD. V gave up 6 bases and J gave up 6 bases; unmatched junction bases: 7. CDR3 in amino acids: CAIREGDRGNGYTF. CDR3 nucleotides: TGTGCCATCAGGGAGGGGGACAGGGGAAATGGCTACACCTTC.

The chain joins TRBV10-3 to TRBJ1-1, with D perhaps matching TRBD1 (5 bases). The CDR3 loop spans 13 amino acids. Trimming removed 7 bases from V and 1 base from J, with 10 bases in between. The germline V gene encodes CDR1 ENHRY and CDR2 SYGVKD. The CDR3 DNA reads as TGTGCCATCACACCCGACAGGAACACTGAAGCTTTCTTT. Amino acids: CAITPDRNTEAFF.

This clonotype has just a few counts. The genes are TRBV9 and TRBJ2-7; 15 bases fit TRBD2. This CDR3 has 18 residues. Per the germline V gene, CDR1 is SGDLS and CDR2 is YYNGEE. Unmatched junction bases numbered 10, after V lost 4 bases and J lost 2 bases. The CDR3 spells CASSHGTSGGPPTYEQYF. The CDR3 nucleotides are TGTGCCAGCAGCCATGGGACTAGCGGGGGGCCCCCAACCTACGAGCAGTACTTC.

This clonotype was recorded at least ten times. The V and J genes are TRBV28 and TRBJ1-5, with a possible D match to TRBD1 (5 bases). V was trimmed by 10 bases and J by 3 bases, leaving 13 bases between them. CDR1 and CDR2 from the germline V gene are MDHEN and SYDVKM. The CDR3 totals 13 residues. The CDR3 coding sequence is TGTGCCATTTGGGGGGGTGTCAATCAGCCCCAGCATTTT. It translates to CAIWGGVNQPQHF.

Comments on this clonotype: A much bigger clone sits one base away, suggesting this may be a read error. CDR3: CSVGGTGGGLRETQYF. Here the CDR3 DNA reads TGCAGCGTTGGGGGGACAGGGGGCGGATTACGAGAGACCCAGTACTTC. This sequence joins TRBV29-1 and TRBJ2-5, with 12 bases that match TRBD1. Germline-derived CDR1 and CDR2 are SQVTM and ANQGSEA. J lost 4 bases, V lost 4 bases, and 10 bases had no gene match. This CDR3 is built from 16 residues.

This chain's CDR3 is CASSLEGVSTDTQYF. The CDR3, as DNA: TGTGCCAGCAGTCTGGAGGGGGTTAGCACAGATACGCAGTATTTT. The J gene is TRBJ2-3, the V gene TRBV9; tentatively, D is TRBD1 or TRBD2 (6 bases each). Germline V gene sequence: CDR1 SGDLS, CDR2 YYNGEE. The CDR3 has 15 residues. Trimming pared 5 bases from V and 0 bases from J, leaving 13 bases between.